This T cell receptor beta chain originates from a study of identical twins. Broader study findings: Clonotypes of the beta chain that were abundant in cord blood carried fewer insertions (memory repertoires showed none). There was more out-of-frame TCR alpha sharing in monozygotic twins than models estimated.

Per the germline V gene, CDR1 is LGHDT and CDR2 is YNNKEL (reference sequence). The trim removed 1 base at V and 1 base at J, leaving 8 bases unmatched. The CDR3 has 17 residues. This clonotype was counted between two and nine times. Its matching antigen is unknown. MiXCR, applied by TCRdb to the 5' RACE reads, yields one record per CDR3 protein. Among 540,000 or so distinct CDR3 sequences listed, approximately 20% were seen once. The same data also contributed to another study, on yellow fever vaccine responses in identical twins.

Material for sequencing was CD4+ T cells sorted from blood. The chain recombines TRBV3-1 with TRBJ2-7, with 9 nucleotides matching TRBD1. This receptor was identified in a woman in her late teens or twenties in good health. CDR3 in DNA: TGTGCCAGCAGCCAAGTCACGGGACAGGGATTTTCCTACGAGCAGTACTTC. It translates to CASSQVTGQGFSYEQYF.